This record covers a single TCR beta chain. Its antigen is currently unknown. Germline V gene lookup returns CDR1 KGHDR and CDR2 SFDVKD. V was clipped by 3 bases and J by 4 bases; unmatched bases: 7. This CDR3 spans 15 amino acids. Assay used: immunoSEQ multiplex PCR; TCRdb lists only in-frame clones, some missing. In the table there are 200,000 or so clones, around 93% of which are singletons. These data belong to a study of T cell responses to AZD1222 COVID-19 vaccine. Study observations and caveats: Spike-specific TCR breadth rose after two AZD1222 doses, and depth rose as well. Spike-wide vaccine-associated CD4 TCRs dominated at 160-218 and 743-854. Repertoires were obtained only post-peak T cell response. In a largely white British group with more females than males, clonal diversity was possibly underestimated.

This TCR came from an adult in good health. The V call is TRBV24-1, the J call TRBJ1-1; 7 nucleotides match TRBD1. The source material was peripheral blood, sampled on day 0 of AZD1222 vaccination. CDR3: CATSDATGVSTEAFF. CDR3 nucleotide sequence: TGTGCCACCAGTGATGCCACAGGGGTCTCCACTGAAGCTTTCTTT.